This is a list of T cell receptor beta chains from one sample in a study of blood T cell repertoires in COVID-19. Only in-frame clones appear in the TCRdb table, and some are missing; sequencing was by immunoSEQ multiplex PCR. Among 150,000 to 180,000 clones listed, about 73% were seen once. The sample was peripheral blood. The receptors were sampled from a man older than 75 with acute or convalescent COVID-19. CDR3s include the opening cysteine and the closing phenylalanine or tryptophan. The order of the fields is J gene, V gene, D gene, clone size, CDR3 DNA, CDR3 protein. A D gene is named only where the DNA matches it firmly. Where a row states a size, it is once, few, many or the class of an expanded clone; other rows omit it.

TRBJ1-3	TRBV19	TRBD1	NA	TGTGCCACCGACCTGGGACAGCCTTCAAACACCATATATTTT	CATDLGQPSNTIYF
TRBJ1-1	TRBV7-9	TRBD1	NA	TGTGCCAGCAGCTCACAGGGGGGGAACACTGAAGCTTTCTTT	CASSSQGGNTEAFF
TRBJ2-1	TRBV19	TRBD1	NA	TGTGCCAGTAGTATAGGAGGGCCGGGACAGGGGGTAGTGGGCTCCTACAATGAGCAGTTCTTC	CASSIGGPGQGVVGSYNEQFF
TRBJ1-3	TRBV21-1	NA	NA	TGTGCCAGCAGCGCGCGGGTTCCTGGAAACACCATATATTTT	CASSARVPGNTIYF
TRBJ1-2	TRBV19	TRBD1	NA	TGTGCCAGTAGGAGGGACAGGCTTGGCTACACCTTC	CASRRDRLGYTF
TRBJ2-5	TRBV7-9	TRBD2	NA	TGTGCCAGCAGCTTAGGTAGCGGGACAAGCCAAGAGACCCAGTACTTC	CASSLGSGTSQETQYF
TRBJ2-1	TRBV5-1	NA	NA	TGCGCCAGCAGCTTGTACGGGGAGAATGAGCAGTTCTTC	CASSLYGENEQFF
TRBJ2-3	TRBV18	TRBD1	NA	TGTGCCAGCTCACCGGGACAGGGAATTGGGTCGCAGTATTTT	CASSPGQGIGSQYF
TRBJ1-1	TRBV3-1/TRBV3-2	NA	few	TGTGCCAGCAGCTCCCGTGGTAGGGGGAACCTCGAAGCTTTCTTT	CASSSRGRGNLEAFF
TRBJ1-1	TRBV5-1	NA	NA	TGCGCCAGCAGCTTGGCCATCACAGGGACCCTTTACACTGAAGCTTTCTTT	CASSLAITGTLYTEAFF
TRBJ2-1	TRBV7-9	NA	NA	TGTGCCAGCAGTCAACACGGGGGCAATGAGCAGTTCTTC	CASSQHGGNEQFF
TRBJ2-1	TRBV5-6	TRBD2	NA	TGTGCCAGCAGCTTGGCACTAGCGGGGAGGGCCAATGAGCAGTTCTTC	CASSLALAGRANEQFF
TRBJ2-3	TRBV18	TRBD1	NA	TGTGCCAGCTCTCGAGCAGGGGGAGATACGCAGTATTTT	CASSRAGGDTQYF
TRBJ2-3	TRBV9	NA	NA	TGTGCCAGCAGCGTAGCAGGGGCATTCACAGATACGCAGTATTTT	CASSVAGAFTDTQYF
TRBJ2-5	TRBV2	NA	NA	TGTGCCAGCAGTGCTCGGGGAAGAGACCAGTACTTC	CASSARGRDQYF
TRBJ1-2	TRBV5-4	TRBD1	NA	TGTGCCAGCAGCGGGGCCGGGACAGTTGGTGGTGGCTACACCTTC	CASSGAGTVGGGYTF
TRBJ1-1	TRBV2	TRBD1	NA	TGTGCCAGCAGCCCACAGGGGGGCGGCACTGAAGCTTTCTTT	CASSPQGGGTEAFF
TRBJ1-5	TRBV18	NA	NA	TGTGCCAGCTCAAATGTGGAGGGAGGTAATCAGCCCCAGCATTTT	CASSNVEGGNQPQHF
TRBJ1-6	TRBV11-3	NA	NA	TGTGCCAGCAGCGCCCAGGGTGAAGATTCACCCCTCCACTTT	CASSAQGEDSPLHF
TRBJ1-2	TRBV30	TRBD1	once	TGTGCCTGGAGCCGGGACAGGCCCTATGGCTACACCTTC	CAWSRDRPYGYTF
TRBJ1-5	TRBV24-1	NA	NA	TGTGCCACCAGTCCCAGGGCCGAAAGCAATCAGCCCCAGCATTTT	CATSPRAESNQPQHF
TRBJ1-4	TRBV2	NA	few	TGTGCCAGCAGTGGGTCCTATAATGAAAAACTGTTTTTT	CASSGSYNEKLFF
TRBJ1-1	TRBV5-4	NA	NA	TGTGCCAGCAGCCGACCCGGGGTCGAGAACACTGAAGCTTTCTTT	CASSRPGVENTEAFF
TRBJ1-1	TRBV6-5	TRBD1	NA	TGTGCCAGCCCCCAGGGGGCCATAGGCACTGAAGCTTTCTTT	CASPQGAIGTEAFF
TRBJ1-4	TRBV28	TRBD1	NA	TGTGCCAGCAGTTCCCCGGGACAGGGGGATGAAAAACTGTTTTTT	CASSSPGQGDEKLFF
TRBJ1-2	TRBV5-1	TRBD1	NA	TGCGCCAGCAGCTTAGGGGACAGGAACTATGGCTACACCTTC	CASSLGDRNYGYTF
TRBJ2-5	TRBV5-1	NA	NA	TGCGCCAGCAGCTGGGCTGGGCTAGCGCAAGAGACCCAGTACTTC	CASSWAGLAQETQYF
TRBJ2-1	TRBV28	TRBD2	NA	TGTGCCAGCATACCTCCACTAGCGGGGGCCTCCAATGAGCAGTTCTTC	CASIPPLAGASNEQFF
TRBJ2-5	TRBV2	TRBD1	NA	TGTGCCAGCAGGCGGGACAGGGTGCAAGAGACCCAGTACTTC	CASRRDRVQETQYF
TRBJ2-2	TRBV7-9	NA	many	TGTGCCAGCAGCTTACCTGTCGGGGAGCTGTTTTTT	CASSLPVGELFF
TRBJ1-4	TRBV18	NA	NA	TGTGCCAGCTCACCGCGACAGGAGTCAACTAATGAAAAACTGTTTTTT	CASSPRQESTNEKLFF
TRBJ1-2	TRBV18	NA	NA	TGTGCCAGCTCACCACCGGGTCAGGGGACTAACTATGGCTACACCTTC	CASSPPGQGTNYGYTF
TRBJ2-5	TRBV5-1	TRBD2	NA	TGCGCCAGCAGCTTGGTTGCGGGGGGGCTGTCTGGCAAAGAGACCCAGTACTTC	CASSLVAGGLSGKETQYF
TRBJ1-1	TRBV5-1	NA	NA	TGCGCCAGCACGGCGGGGGCGGGGAACACTGAAGCTTTCTTT	CASTAGAGNTEAFF
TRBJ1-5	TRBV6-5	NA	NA	TGTGCCAGCAGTTACCAGCCTGGGGGGGGGAATCAGCCCCAGCATTTT	CASSYQPGGGNQPQHF
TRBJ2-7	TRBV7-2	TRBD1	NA	TGTGCCAGCAGCCGCGACAGGGTTCGCGAGCAGTACTTC	CASSRDRVREQYF
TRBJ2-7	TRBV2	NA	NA	TGTGCCAGCAGTGAGCAGGCTCCCTACGAGCAGTACTTC	CASSEQAPYEQYF
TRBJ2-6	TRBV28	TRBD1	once	TGTGCCAGCAGTTTACCCCCGGGACAGCCTTCCAAGCGGGCCAACGTCCTGACTTTC	CASSLPPGQPSKRANVLTF
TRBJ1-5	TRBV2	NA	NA	TGTGCCAGCAGTGCTACAGGAGGCAATCAGCCCCAGCATTTT	CASSATGGNQPQHF
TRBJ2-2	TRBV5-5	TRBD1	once	TGTGCCAGCAGCTCCATTCGGGACAGGGGGGTATACACCGGGGAGCTGTTTTTT	CASSSIRDRGVYTGELFF
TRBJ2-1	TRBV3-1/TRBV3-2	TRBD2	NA	TGTGCCAGCAGCCGATTCACCCCGGGAGCGGGGGGGCCTAATGAGCAGTTCTTC	CASSRFTPGAGGPNEQFF
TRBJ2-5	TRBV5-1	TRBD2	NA	TGCGCCAGCAGCCTGATACCGGGGACTAGCGGGGGAGGAAAGACCCAGTACTTC	CASSLIPGTSGGGKTQYF
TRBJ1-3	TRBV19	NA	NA	TGTGCCAGTAGTATAACACAGGGCTCTGGAAACACCATATATTTT	CASSITQGSGNTIYF
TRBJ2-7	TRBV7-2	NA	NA	TGTGCCAGCAGCTTAGCCAGTAGGGGTACCTACGAGCAGTACTTC	CASSLASRGTYEQYF
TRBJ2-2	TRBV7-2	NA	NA	TGTGCCAGCAGTGATCCGGGACAACCCATTGTCGGGGAGCTGTTTTTT	CASSDPGQPIVGELFF
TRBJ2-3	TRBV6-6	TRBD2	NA	TGTGCCAGCAGTCCGGGACTAGCGGGGGAAACTCTTGGGGAAGATACGCAGTATTTT	CASSPGLAGETLGEDTQYF
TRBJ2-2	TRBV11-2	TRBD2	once	TGTGCCAGCAGCTTATTAACCGGGACTAGCGGAAACACCGGGGAGCTGTTTTTT	CASSLLTGTSGNTGELFF
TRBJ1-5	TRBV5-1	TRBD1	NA	TGCGCCAGCAGCTTGGTGGGACAGGCGGGGCAGCCCCAGCATTTT	CASSLVGQAGQPQHF
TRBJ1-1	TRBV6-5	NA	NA	TGTGCCAGCAGCCAAGCCGGACAGACGAACACTGAAGCTTTCTTT	CASSQAGQTNTEAFF
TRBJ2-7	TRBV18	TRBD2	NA	TGTGCCAGCTCACCACGCGGGGGGGACGACCAGTACTTC	CASSPRGGDDQYF
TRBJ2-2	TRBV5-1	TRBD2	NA	TGCGCCAGCAGCTCCCTGGGCGGGGGGGCCGTCGGCGGGGAGCTGTTTTTT	CASSSLGGGAVGGELFF
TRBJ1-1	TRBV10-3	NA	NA	TGTGCCATCAGTGAGGGAGCAGCGGCGGGAGATTTT	CAISEGAAAGDF
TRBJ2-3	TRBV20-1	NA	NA	TGCAGTGCTAGTTCTCTGACAGATACGCAGTATTTT	CSASSLTDTQYF
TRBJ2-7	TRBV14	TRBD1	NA	TGTGCCAGCAGCCACGGCAGGGGGCTGCTCAAGCAGTACTTC	CASSHGRGLLKQYF
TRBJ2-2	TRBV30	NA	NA	TGTGCCTGGAGCCTCACAGCGAACACCGGGGAGCTGTTTTTT	CAWSLTANTGELFF
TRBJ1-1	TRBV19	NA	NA	TGTGCCAGTAGTATGGCCGTGAACACTGAAGCTTTCTTT	CASSMAVNTEAFF